This entry describes one T cell receptor beta chain. Its antigen remains undetermined. No much larger clonotype is one base removed from it; base qualities were not supplied. From the germline V gene, CDR1 is SGDLS and CDR2 is YYNGEE. From its cysteine to its phenylalanine, the CDR3 spans 15 amino acids. The DNA shown is the 45-base CDR3, in frame from base 1. V gives up 0 bases and J gives up 1 base, and the segment between their germline ends measures 10 bases. The immunoSEQ Assay, a bias-controlled multiplex PCR, was used to amplify TCRbeta CDR3 regions from genomic DNA. The paper's data handling went like this. Within the assay, amplification of reference gene primers was used to estimate how many nucleated cells each sample contained. Sequence reads were collapsed and filtered to measure the absolute abundance of every unique TCRbeta CDR3 rearrangement. For each sample, productive Simpson clonality was calculated as the square root of Simpson's diversity index across productive rearrangements. The table comes from immuneACCESS by way of TCRdb, which keeps in-frame sequences with V and J called. Part of the clones is missing from these tables; in studies checked, under half for an unresolved V gene and the rest for unknown reasons. The V and J calls and clone size were taken over from that table, and D and trimming were inferred from the DNA. The table for this sample lists 200,000 to 300,000 clones; roughly four fifths of them were counted only once. Of the sample, roughly 9.6% falls within the top ten clones.

The sample originates from a study of blood T cell repertoires in COVID-19 (dated by TCRdb to the early 2020s). For the wider study: Samples covering the acute and convalescent phases of COVID-19 were provided by collaborators in the United States, Italy and Spain. Where available, HLA class I and class II types were obtained from metadata supplied by the sample provider rather than from assay-based typing. The dataset comprised deeply sampled blood TCRbeta repertoires from subjects exposed to, actively infected with, or recovered from COVID-19. The prospective study material was composed of cDNA or gDNA derived from T cells, B-cell-depleted T cells, or PBMCs. A de-identified subject ID, COVID-19 status, age in years and sex were almost always included in the sample metadata. The samples were drawn from the first 160 participants of the ongoing ImmuneRACE study and from roughly 1,300 subjects provided by 6 global collaborators. The repertoires were released in a freely available public database meant as a resource for research on the immune response to SARS-CoV-2.

The collaborating institutions used their own protocols to collect whole blood in K2EDTA tubes. For TCRbeta analysis, collaborators shipped samples in one of three forms: frozen whole blood, isolated PBMCs, or DNA extracted from either of those sample types. Broader findings and caveats from the paper: The quantity of clinical and demographic metadata differed by source and by participant and was supplied without curation.

Sequencing was performed on peripheral blood. This sequence originates from a woman of 80 years or more with acute or convalescent COVID-19. The chain was built from TRBV9 and TRBJ1-1, with the D gene not clear enough to name. This receptor carries the CDR3 CASSVALAQNTEAFF. DNA sequence: TGTGCCAGCAGCGTAGCCCTAGCACAGAACACTGAAGCTTTCTTT.